Detailed here is one TCR beta chain. Its antigen is not known. V lost 8 bases and J 5 bases, leaving 10 bases between the germline ends. Germline V gives CDR1 PRHDT, CDR2 FYEKMQ (reference sequence). The CDR3 consists of 12 residues. Expressed TCRB transcripts were sequenced, since all the RNA that had been isolated was reverse transcribed. Repertoires were generated with immunoSEQ multiplex PCR, while TCRdb's copy carries only in-frame clones and drops some. The sample contains 850,000 to 900,000 clones, 15% to 20% of which appear only once. This specimen comes from a study of beta chain features in type 1 diabetes. Whole-study results and caveats: Here, the possible influence of HLA type (on TCRB rearrangement) remained unresolved.

The sample taken for sequencing was naive CD4+ T cells from blood. This TCR came from a woman aged 18-30 years in good health. The chain combines TRBV13 with TRBJ2-1; unclear D gene. Written as DNA, the CDR3 is TGTGCCAGCTTGGCCAGGAACAATGAGCAGTTCTTC. Its protein is CASLARNNEQFF.